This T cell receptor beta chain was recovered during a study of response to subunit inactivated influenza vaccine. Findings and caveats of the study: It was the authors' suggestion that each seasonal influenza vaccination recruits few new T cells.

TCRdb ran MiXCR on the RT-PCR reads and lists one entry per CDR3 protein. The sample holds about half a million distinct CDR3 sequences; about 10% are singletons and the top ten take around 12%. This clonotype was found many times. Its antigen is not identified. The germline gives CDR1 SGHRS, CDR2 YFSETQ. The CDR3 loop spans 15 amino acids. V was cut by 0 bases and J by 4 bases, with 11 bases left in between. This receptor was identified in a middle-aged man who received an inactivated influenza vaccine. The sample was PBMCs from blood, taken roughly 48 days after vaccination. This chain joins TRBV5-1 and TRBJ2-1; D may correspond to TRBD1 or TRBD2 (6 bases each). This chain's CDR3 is CASSLETGAYNEQFF. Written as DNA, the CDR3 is TGCGCCAGCAGCTTGGAAACGGGGGCTTACAATGAGCAGTTCTTC.